This TCR beta chain was documented in a study of shared clonotypes between healthy human individuals. Data came from immunoSEQ multiplex PCR; TCRdb stores just in-frame clones and leaves some out. Here the sample spans about 680,000 clones, roughly 70% being singletons. This CDR3 comprises 12 residues. Between the trimmed V and J ends, which lost 3 bases and 4 bases, there was a span of 8 bases. Per germline, CDR1 SGDLS and CDR2 YYNGEE. The sequence came from a woman aged 25 to 39 in good health. The sample consisted of memory CD4+ T cells sorted from blood. The sample's subset: CD45RA-negative fraction. V is TRBV9 and J is TRBJ2-7; D is unresolved. CDR3 in amino acids: CASSDLGYEQYF. The CDR3 bases are TGTGCCAGCAGCGACCTAGGGTACGAGCAGTACTTC.